Included here is one T cell receptor (beta chain) sequence, with context. Its antigen remains unidentified. The data were obtained in a study of cytomegalovirus exposure and HLA in healthy donors. Study outcomes and limitations: With DRB1 most and HLA-C fewest, TCR association rates differed between HLA loci in a later analysis. Several top significant clusters appeared, in a later analysis, to be linked to common viral pathogens.

PCR primers comprised 60 Vbeta and 13 Jbeta primers. The protocol was immunoSEQ multiplex PCR, while the TCRdb copy is restricted to in-frame clones and leaves out a portion. Among 85,000 to 130,000 clones listed, roughly 84% were seen once. This CDR3 spans 19 amino acids. V gave up 1 base and J gave up 2 bases, with 23 bases separating them. Specimen: PBMCs. This sequence was found in a woman aged 18-35 years in good health and CMV-seronegative. The chain links TRBV5-3 to TRBJ2-3, with D possibly being TRBD2 (7 bases). TRBV5-3 is an ORF, and what it does is uncertain. The DNA of the CDR3 is TGTGCCAGAAGCTTGCCCGGAGGGGGGCGGGGGCCAAACACAGATACGCAGTATTTT. Its protein product is CARSLPGGGRGPNTDTQYF.